The 31 T cell receptor beta chains listed next were all sequenced from one sample in a study of patients and donors after allogeneic stem cell transplantation (dated by TCRdb to 2019 to 2021). Library construction relied on RT-PCR. Sequencing took place on a NextSeq 550. TCRdb's own reprocessing of the public reads used fastp at Q25 and MiXCR and kept productive beta chains. Every entry covers one CDR3 protein and lists the most common genes and DNA from its rows. In all, the sample holds roughly 880,000 distinct CDR3 sequences, and more than 15% of those were seen once. Clones ranked in the top ten supply 6% of the sample. Source material: blood, either unsorted or a sorted T cell fraction (not recorded which). The source of these receptors is a human donor who was either an allogeneic HSCT recipient or a stem cell or donor lymphocyte infusion donor (not recorded which). It is not recorded whose cells these are; they may come from a transplant donor.

This chain links TRBV6-2 or TRBV6-3 with TRBJ2-7; tentatively, D is TRBD1 (5 bases). Trimming took 7 bases from V and 5 from J, leaving 15 bases between them. CDR1 MNHEY and CDR2 SVGEGT come from the germline V gene. The CDR3 is 13 residues long. CDR3: CASKGNGENEQYF. As DNA, the CDR3 is TGTGCCAGCAAGGGGAATGGGGAAAACGAGCAGTACTTC.

This clonotype has a count of ten or more. The chain combines TRBV5-1 with TRBJ2-1, with 10 positions matching TRBD2. Germline-derived CDR1 and CDR2 are SGHRS and YFSETQ. This CDR3 spans 16 amino acids. The trim removed 0 bases at V and 7 bases at J, leaving 7 bases unmatched. In DNA form, the CDR3 reads TGCGCCAGCAGCTTGGGATCCAGCGGGAGGGCAAATGAGCAGTTCTTC. Encoded protein: CASSLGSSGRANEQFF.

Only a few counts were recorded for this clonotype. The CDR3 region has the DNA TGTGCCAGCTCACCCTCAGACAGCGTTTCGCAGTATTTT. This encodes CASSPSDSVSQYF. The chain links TRBV18 to TRBJ2-3; tentative D call: TRBD1 (5 bases). The CDR3 is 13 residues long. Trimming pared 3 bases from V and 10 bases from J, leaving 14 bases between. CDR1 and CDR2 from the germline V gene are KGHSH and LQKENI.

There are many counts of this clonotype. The V gene is TRBV3-1, the J gene TRBJ1-1; TRBD1 is a possible D gene (6 bases). Germline values: CDR1 LGHDT, CDR2 YNNKEL (reference sequence). This CDR3 spans 16 amino acids. Between the trimmed V and J ends, which lost 3 bases and 0 bases, there was a span of 14 bases. The CDR3 DNA follows: TGTGCCAGCAGCCAGGGGGGGCTCATAATGAACACTGAAGCTTTCTTT. Translating it yields CASSQGGLIMNTEAFF. Full variable domain (outside the CDR3, taken from reference TRBV3-1 and TRBJ1-1): DTAVSQTPKYLVTQMGNDKSIKCEQNLGHDTMYWYKQDSKKFLKIMFSYNNKELIINETVPNRFSPKSPDKAHLNLHINSLELGDSAVYFCASSQGGLIMNTEAFFGQGTRLTVV.

This clonotype was detected many times. V gene TRBV4-1 combines with J gene TRBJ2-7; 10 nucleotides match TRBD2. The germline CDR1 and CDR2 sequences are MGHRA and YSYEKL. The V and J ends lost 0 bases and 3 bases, in that order; junction bases with no gene match: 5. This CDR3 region has 16 residues. CDR3 in amino acids: CASSQEGLAGDYEQYF. For the CDR3, the DNA is TGCGCCAGCAGCCAAGAAGGCCTAGCGGGAGACTACGAGCAGTACTTC.

The CDR3 loop is CASSPPPGESGEKLFF. In DNA form, the CDR3 reads TGTGCCAGCAGCCCGCCGCCAGGGGAGTCGGGTGAAAAACTGTTTTTT. The chain links TRBV7-9 to TRBJ1-4; D possibly corresponds to TRBD1 (6 bases). The CDR3 consists of 16 residues. Germline loops: CDR1 SEHNR, CDR2 FQNEAQ (reference sequence). Between the trimmed V and J ends, which lost 5 bases and 7 bases, there was a span of 20 bases. Together with reference TRBV7-9 and TRBJ1-4, the CDR3 gives the full variable domain: DTGVSQNPRHKITKRGQNVTFRCDPISEHNRLYWYRQTLGQGPEFLTYFQNEAQLEKSRLLSDRFSAERPKGSFSTLEIQRTEQGDSAMYLCASSPPPGESGEKLFFGSGTQLSVL.

This chain connects TRBV7-2 to TRBJ2-7; D is undetermined. CDR1 SGHTA and CDR2 FQGNSA come from the germline V gene. The V end lost 1 base, the J end lost 5 bases, and 9 bases lay between the germline ends. This CDR3 is built from 13 residues. CDR3 amino acids: CASSLVITNEQYF. CDR3 DNA: TGTGCCAGCAGCTTAGTAATAACGAACGAGCAGTACTTC.

The CDR3 here is CSVEQVSTDTQYF. The CDR3 nucleotides are TGCAGCGTTGAACAGGTGTCGACAGATACGCAGTATTTT. The genes are TRBV29-1 and TRBJ2-3; no reliable D call. V was pared by 2 bases and J by 3 bases, with 9 bases between. Looked up from germline, CDR1 is SQVTM and CDR2 is ANQGSEA. The CDR3 spans 13 residues.

This chain uses TRBV7-2 with TRBJ1-1; a weak D match, TRBD1 (5 bases). The V gene lost 8 bases and the J gene lost 5 bases, with 18 bases spanning the gap. CDR3 size: 14 residues. Germline V lookup: CDR1 SGHTA, CDR2 FQGNSA. The CDR3 here is CASSAGGVSTEAFF. In nucleotides, the CDR3 is TGTGCCAGCTCTGCCGGGGGGGTGTCAACTGAAGCTTTCTTT.

The table lists this clonotype with a few counts. The V call is TRBV12-3 or TRBV12-4, the J call TRBJ2-2; TRBD1 might be the D (6 bases). V lost 5 bases and J lost 4, with 11 bases in between. The CDR3 runs to 14 residues. CDR3 DNA sequence: TGTGCCAGCAGTCCAGGACAGACCACCGGGGAGCTGTTTTTT. As protein: CASSPGQTTGELFF.

In its sample, this clonotype was seen many times. The chain combines TRBV12-3 or TRBV12-4 with TRBJ2-1; 11 nucleotides line up with TRBD1. CDR3 length: 18 amino acids. Unmatched junction bases numbered 5, after V lost 1 base and J lost 0 bases. The CDR3 bases are TGTGCCAGCAGTTTAGGGACAGGGGGCCGGAGCTCCTACAATGAGCAGTTCTTC. Amino acids: CASSLGTGGRSSYNEQFF.

Only a few counts were recorded for this clonotype. CDR3 loop: CASRLGQFANTGELFF. The CDR3 coding sequence is TGTGCCAGCAGATTAGGACAGTTCGCGAACACCGGGGAGCTGTTTTTT. The chain couples TRBV6-1 to TRBJ2-2, with D possibly TRBD1 on 6 matching bases. Trimming shortened V by 6 bases and J by 0 bases, and 14 bases separated the two germline ends. This CDR3 is 16 amino acids long. From germline, CDR1 is MNHNS and CDR2 SASEGT.

This clonotype was counted between two and nine times. This sequence joins TRBV20-1 and TRBJ1-1; D gene ambiguous. CDR3 length: 13 amino acids. Trimming removed 0 bases at V and 1 base at J, with 6 bases between. Looked up from germline, CDR1 is DFQATT and CDR2 is SNEGSKA (reference sequence). The CDR3 DNA reads as TGCAGTGCTAGAGACAGGAAGAACACTGAAGCTTTCTTT. Protein sequence: CSARDRKNTEAFF.

This clonotype occurred a few times. The chain is built from TRBV7-3 and TRBJ1-2, with D possibly matching TRBD1 (5 bases). Trimming shortened V by 6 bases and J by 5 bases, and 19 bases separated the two germline ends. The length of the CDR3 is 15 residues. CDR1 and CDR2 from the germline V gene are SGHTA and FQGTGA. The CDR3 protein is CASSAWGPVRYGYTF. CDR3 nucleotide sequence: TGTGCCAGCAGTGCCTGGGGACCCGTCCGATATGGCTACACCTTC.

This clonotype was recorded many times. The V gene is TRBV6-1, the J gene TRBJ2-7; 11 positions agree with TRBD1. Germline assignment: CDR1 MNHNS and CDR2 SASEGT. V gave up 7 bases and J gave up 4 bases; unmatched junction bases: 9. This CDR3 region has 15 residues. The CDR3 sequence: CASTPGTGGRYEQYF. The CDR3 nucleotides are TGTGCCAGCACCCCCGGGACAGGGGGTAGGTACGAGCAGTACTTC.

This clonotype was observed once. The chain employs TRBV29-1 and TRBJ1-5, with D uncertain. Trimming left V 4 bases short and J 6 bases short, with 16 bases between. The germline gives CDR1 SQVTM, CDR2 ANQGSEA. The CDR3 runs to 14 residues. The CDR3 DNA reads TGCAGCGTTGTTTTGGAGGATAGTGTTCAGCCCCAGCATTTT. Translated, it gives CSVVLEDSVQPQHF.

V and J are TRBV6-5 and TRBJ2-3, with 8 bases identical to TRBD2. J gave up 6 bases and V 0 bases, and 8 bases lay outside the gene matches. CDR3 length: 16 amino acids. The V gene's germline CDR1 is MNHEY and CDR2 SVGAGI. This chain's CDR3 is CASSYSLAGQTDTQYF. The CDR3 DNA is TGTGCCAGCAGTTACTCGTTAGCGGGGCAGACGGATACGCAGTATTTT.

A few counts support this clonotype. The rearrangement uses TRBV4-3 and TRBJ2-1; 9 nucleotides match TRBD1. Per the germline V gene, CDR1 is LGHNA and CDR2 is YSLEER. Trimming took 0 bases from V and 14 from J; bases not matched to a gene: 5. The CDR3 runs to 13 residues. CDR3 nucleotides: TGCGCCAGCAGCCAAGACCAGAGACAGGGGGAGTTCTTC. Translating gives CASSQDQRQGEFF.

The sample holds a few counts of this clonotype. The V gene is TRBV12-3 or TRBV12-4, the J gene TRBJ2-3; D is perhaps TRBD2 (7 bases). V dropped 5 bases and J dropped 8 bases, with 11 bases sitting between them. The CDR3 consists of 12 residues. CDR3 residues: CASSGEGGTQYF. As DNA, the CDR3 is TGTGCCAGCAGTGGGGAGGGGGGTACGCAGTATTTT.

The chain links TRBV3-1 to TRBJ1-2, with D tentatively TRBD1 (6 bases). CDR3 length equals 15 residues. V was trimmed by 4 bases and J by 3 bases, leaving 15 bases between them. CDR1 LGHDT and CDR2 YNNKEL come from the germline V gene (reference sequence). The CDR3 spells CASSRIGGSHYGYTF. The CDR3 DNA reads TGTGCCAGCAGCCGAATAGGGGGATCACACTATGGCTACACCTTC.

This clonotype was recorded once. The chain uses TRBV6-1 and TRBJ2-7; 7 positions agree with TRBD2. CDR1 and CDR2 (germline): MNHNS, SASEGT. This CDR3 contains 16 residues. Losses at the gene ends were 6 bases for V and 1 base for J; bases not matched to a gene: 12. CDR3: CASSSRVSSGSYEQYF. Written as DNA, the CDR3 is TGTGCCAGCAGCAGTCGGGTGTCTAGCGGATCCTACGAGCAGTACTTC.

The gene calls are TRBV30 and TRBJ1-1; D is ambiguous. This CDR3 region has 15 residues. Trimming removed 1 base at V and 0 bases at J, with 12 bases between. The germline V gene encodes CDR1 GTSNPN and CDR2 SVGIG (reference sequence). The CDR3 nucleotides read TGTGCCTGGAGTGCCGCCGTGAGAATGAACACTGAAGCTTTCTTT. Translated, it gives CAWSAAVRMNTEAFF. The complete variable domain, with remaining parts taken from reference TRBV30 and TRBJ1-1, reads SQTIHQWPATLVQPVGSPLSLECTVEGTSNPNLYWYRQAAGRGLQLLFYSVGIGQISSEVPQNLSASRPQDRQFILSSKKLLLSDSGFYLCAWSAAVRMNTEAFFGQGTRLTVV.

The sample holds a few counts of this clonotype. The CDR3 DNA reads as TGTGCCAGCAGTTTCGGGGCAGGGGTCGGTAATTCACCCCTCCACTTT. Amino acids: CASSFGAGVGNSPLHF. The rearrangement links TRBV12-3 or TRBV12-4 to TRBJ1-6, with D possibly TRBD1 on 6 matching bases. Deletions cut 3 bases from V and 6 bases from J, with 15 bases between. This CDR3 contains 16 residues.

This clonotype was recorded many times. This rearrangement joins TRBV25-1 to TRBJ1-1; 7 bases align to TRBD1. This CDR3 is 13 amino acids long. The V gene's germline CDR1 is MGHDK and CDR2 SYGVNS. Trimming took 6 bases from V and 2 from J; bases not matched to a gene: 3. CDR3 region: CASRDRSNTEAFF. The CDR3 DNA reads TGTGCCAGCAGGGACAGGAGTAACACTGAAGCTTTCTTT. Using reference TRBV25-1 and TRBJ1-1 for the parts outside the CDR3, the full variable domain is EADIYQTPRYLVIGTGKKITLECSQTMGHDKMYWYQQDPGMELHLIHYSYGVNSTEKGDLSSESTVSRIRTEHFPLTLESARPSHTSQYLCASRDRSNTEAFFGQGTRLTVV.

This clonotype was counted a few times. V is TRBV4-3 and J is TRBJ1-2; no clear D gene. Germline loops: CDR1 LGHNA, CDR2 YSLEER. V was cut by 0 bases and J by 6 bases, with 8 bases left in between. CDR3 length equals 13 residues. DNA for the CDR3: TGCGCCAGCAGCCAAGATAGTGGGGATGGCTACACCTTC. Translation gives CASSQDSGDGYTF.

This clonotype was seen a few times. The rearrangement uses TRBV5-1 and TRBJ1-6, with no clear D. Per the germline V gene, CDR1 is SGHRS and CDR2 is YFSETQ. The V and J ends lost 2 bases and 7 bases respectively, with 10 bases between them. CDR3 length: 14 amino acids. The CDR3 DNA follows: TGCGCCAGCAGCTTTGTGGAGGTCAATTCACCCCTCCACTTT. Its translation: CASSFVEVNSPLHF. Looking up the rest from reference TRBV5-1 and TRBJ1-6 gives the full variable domain: KAGVTQTPRYLIKTRGQQVTLSCSPISGHRSVSWYQQTPGQGLQFLFEYFSETQRNKGNFPGRFSGRQFSNSRSEMNVSTLELGDSALYLCASSFVEVNSPLHFGNGTRLTVT.

This clonotype appeared a few times. This chain joins TRBV6-5 and TRBJ2-3, with D possibly matching TRBD1 (5 bases). Trimming took off 4 bases at V and 3 bases at J, with 17 bases between the two ends. The CDR3 totals 16 residues. Germline CDR1 and CDR2: MNHEY and SVGAGI. DNA of the CDR3: TGTGCCAGCAGTTTGTCGAGCTGGAAGGGGACAGATACGCAGTATTTT. It yields the protein CASSLSSWKGTDTQYF.

This clonotype appeared a few times. This chain joins TRBV2 and TRBJ1-2, with a possible D match to TRBD1 (5 bases). The CDR3 extends over 16 amino acids. The germline CDR1 and CDR2 sequences are SNHLY and FYNNEI. V was cut by 4 bases and J by 1 base, with 16 bases left in between. The CDR3 reads CASSAGTRTVNYGYTF. DNA of the CDR3: TGTGCCAGCAGTGCTGGGACTAGGACGGTTAACTATGGCTACACCTTC.

This clonotype was counted ten times or more. The rearrangement links TRBV3-1 to TRBJ2-7; D is unclear. The CDR3 runs to 15 residues. Germline V CDR1 and CDR2: LGHDT, YNNKEL (reference sequence). The germline V and J ends were trimmed by 0 bases and 3 bases, with 12 bases remaining between them. In DNA, the CDR3 is TGTGCCAGCAGCCAAGATGCCCCCAACTACTACGAGCAGTACTTC. It is translated as CASSQDAPNYYEQYF.

The V and J genes are TRBV4-2 and TRBJ2-7; D perhaps matches TRBD2 (6 bases). This CDR3 is built from 13 residues. V dropped 0 bases and J dropped 6 bases, with 9 bases sitting between them. Germline CDR1 reads LGHNA; CDR2 reads YNFKEQ. CDR3 amino acids: CASSQDRGSEQYF. CDR3 sequence (DNA): TGTGCCAGCAGCCAAGATCGGGGGTCCGAGCAGTACTTC.

This chain connects TRBV20-1 to TRBJ2-5; D unclear. The CDR3 is 15 amino acids. The V gene's germline CDR1 is DFQATT and CDR2 SNEGSKA (reference sequence). V was pared by 5 bases and J by 1 base, with 17 bases between. CDR3 in DNA: TGCAGTGCTCGGAGTCCCTGGATGACCCAAGAGACCCAGTACTTC. Its translation is CSARSPWMTQETQYF.